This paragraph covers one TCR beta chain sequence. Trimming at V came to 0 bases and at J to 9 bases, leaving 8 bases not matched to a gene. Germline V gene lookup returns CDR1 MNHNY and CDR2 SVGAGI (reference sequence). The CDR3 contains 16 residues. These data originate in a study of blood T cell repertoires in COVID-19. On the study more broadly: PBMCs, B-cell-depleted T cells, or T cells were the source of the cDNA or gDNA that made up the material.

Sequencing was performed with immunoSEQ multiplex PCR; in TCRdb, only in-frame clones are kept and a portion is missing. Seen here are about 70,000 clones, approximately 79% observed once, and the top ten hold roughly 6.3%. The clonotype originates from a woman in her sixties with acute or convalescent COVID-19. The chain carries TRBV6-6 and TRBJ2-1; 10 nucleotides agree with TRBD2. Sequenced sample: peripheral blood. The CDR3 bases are TGTGCCAGCAGTTACTCTAAAAGCGGGGGGGGATTTGAGCAGTTCTTC. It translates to CASSYSKSGGGFEQFF.